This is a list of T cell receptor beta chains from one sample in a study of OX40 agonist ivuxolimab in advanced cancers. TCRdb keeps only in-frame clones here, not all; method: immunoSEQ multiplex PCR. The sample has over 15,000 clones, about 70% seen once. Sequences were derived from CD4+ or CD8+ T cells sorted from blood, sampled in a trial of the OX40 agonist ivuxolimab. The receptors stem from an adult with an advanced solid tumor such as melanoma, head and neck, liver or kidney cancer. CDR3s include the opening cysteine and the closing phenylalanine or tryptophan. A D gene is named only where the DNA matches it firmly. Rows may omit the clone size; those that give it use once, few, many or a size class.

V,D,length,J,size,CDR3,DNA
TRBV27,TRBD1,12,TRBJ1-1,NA,CASRNRGLEAFF,TGTGCCAGCAGGAACAGGGGGCTTGAAGCTTTCTTT
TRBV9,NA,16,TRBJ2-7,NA,CASSVEPSAVSYEQYF,TGTGCCAGCAGCGTAGAACCTAGCGCAGTCTCCTACGAGCAGTACTTC
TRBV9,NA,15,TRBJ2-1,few,CASSVDPGEWNEQFF,TGTGCCAGCAGCGTAGACCCCGGGGAGTGGAATGAGCAGTTCTTC
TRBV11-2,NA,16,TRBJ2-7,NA,CASSSEGFRVRYEQYF,TGTGCCAGCAGCTCCGAGGGATTCAGGGTTAGGTACGAGCAGTACTTC
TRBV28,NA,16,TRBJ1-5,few,CASSFPTGSANQPQHF,TGTGCCAGCAGTTTCCCGACAGGATCGGCTAATCAGCCCCAGCATTTT
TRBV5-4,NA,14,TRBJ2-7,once,CASSSGTAPYEQYF,TGTGCCAGCAGCTCCGGGACGGCTCCCTACGAGCAGTACTTC
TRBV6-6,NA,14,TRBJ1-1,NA,CASSYSIGGTEAFF,TGTGCCAGCAGTTACTCGATCGGGGGGACTGAAGCTTTCTTT
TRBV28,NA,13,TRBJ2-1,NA,CASRRDSYNEQFF,TGTGCCAGCAGGCGGGACAGTTACAATGAGCAGTTCTTC
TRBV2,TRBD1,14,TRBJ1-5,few,CASTTGNSNQPQHF,TGTGCCAGCACGACAGGGAATAGCAATCAGCCCCAGCATTTT
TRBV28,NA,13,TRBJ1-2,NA,CASSFVGNYGYTF,TGTGCCAGCAGTTTCGTCGGTAACTATGGCTACACCTTC
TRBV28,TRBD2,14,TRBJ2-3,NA,CASRTSGSADTQYF,TGTGCCAGCAGGACCAGCGGGAGTGCCGATACGCAGTATTTT
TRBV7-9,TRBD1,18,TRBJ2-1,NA,CASSLIFGTGGSYNEQFF,TGTGCCAGCAGCTTAATCTTCGGGACAGGGGGCTCCTACAATGAGCAGTTCTTC
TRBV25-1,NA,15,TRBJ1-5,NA,CASSEWETPNQPQHF,TGTGCCAGCAGTGAATGGGAGACCCCCAATCAGCCCCAGCATTTT
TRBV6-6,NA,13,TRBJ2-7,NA,CASSSLVSAEQYF,TGTGCCAGCAGTTCCCTGGTCTCCGCGGAGCAGTACTTC
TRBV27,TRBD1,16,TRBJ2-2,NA,CASSLLGQLNTGELFF,TGTGCCAGCAGTTTATTGGGACAGCTGAACACCGGGGAGCTGTTTTTT
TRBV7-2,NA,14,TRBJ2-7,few,CASSQDLSSYEQYF,TGTGCCAGCAGCCAGGACCTGAGCTCCTACGAGCAGTACTTC
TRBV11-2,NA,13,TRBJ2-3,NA,CASSLVFTDTQYF,TGTGCCAGCAGCTTAGTTTTCACAGATACGCAGTATTTT
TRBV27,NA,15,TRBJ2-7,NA,CASSLVGSRGYEQYF,TGTGCCAGCAGTTTGGTAGGGTCGAGGGGTTACGAGCAGTACTTC
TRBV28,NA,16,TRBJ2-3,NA,CASSLGYSLNTDTQYF,TGTGCCAGCAGTTTAGGCTATTCCCTTAACACAGATACGCAGTATTTT
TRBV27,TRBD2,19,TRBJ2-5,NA,CASSFPRRSGLAEQETQYF,TGTGCCAGCAGTTTCCCAAGACGGTCGGGACTAGCGGAACAAGAGACCCAGTACTTC
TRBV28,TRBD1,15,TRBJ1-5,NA,CASSPDRGSNQPQHF,TGTGCCAGCAGCCCCGACAGGGGTAGCAATCAGCCCCAGCATTTT
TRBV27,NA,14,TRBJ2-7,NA,CASSLSGSSYEQYF,TGTGCCAGCAGTTTATCGGGCAGCTCCTACGAGCAGTACTTC
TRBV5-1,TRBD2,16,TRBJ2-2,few,CASSLGLAVSTGELFF,TGCGCCAGCAGCTTGGGACTAGCAGTAAGCACCGGGGAGCTGTTTTTT
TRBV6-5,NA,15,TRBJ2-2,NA,CASSLFSADTGELFF,TGTGCCAGCAGCCTATTCTCCGCGGACACCGGGGAGCTGTTTTTT
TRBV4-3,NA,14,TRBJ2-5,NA,CASSPQVFQETQYF,TGCGCCAGCAGCCCACAGGTCTTTCAAGAGACCCAGTACTTC
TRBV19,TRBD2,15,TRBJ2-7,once,CASSYLAGESYEQYF,TGTGCCAGTAGCTATTTAGCGGGAGAGTCCTACGAGCAGTACTTC
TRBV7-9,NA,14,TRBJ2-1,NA,CASSLTPSYNEQFF,TGTGCCAGCAGCTTGACACCTTCTTACAATGAGCAGTTCTTC
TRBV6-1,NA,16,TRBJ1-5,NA,CASSEGAVTWGQPQHF,TGTGCCAGCAGTGAAGGAGCCGTGACGTGGGGACAGCCCCAGCATTTT
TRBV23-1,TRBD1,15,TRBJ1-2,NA,CASSHGRGRPYGYTF,TGCGCCAGCAGTCATGGCAGGGGGCGACCATATGGCTACACCTTC
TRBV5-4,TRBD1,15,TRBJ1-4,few,CASSLAGGNSEKLFF,TGTGCCAGCAGCTTGGCAGGGGGAAACAGTGAAAAACTGTTTTTT
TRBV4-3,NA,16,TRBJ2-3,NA,CASSQEGYPNTDTQYF,TGCGCCAGCAGCCAAGAAGGCTATCCCAACACAGATACGCAGTATTTT
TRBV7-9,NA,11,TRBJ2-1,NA,CASSLVNEQFF,TGTGCCAGCAGCTTAGTAAATGAGCAGTTCTTC
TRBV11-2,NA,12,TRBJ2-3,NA,CASSSRGDTQYF,TGTGCCAGCAGCTCCAGGGGCGATACGCAGTATTTT
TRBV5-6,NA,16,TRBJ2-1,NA,CASSFEGINSYNEQFF,TGTGCCAGCAGCTTTGAGGGGATCAACTCCTACAATGAGCAGTTCTTC
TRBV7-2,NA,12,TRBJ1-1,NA,CASSLDGTEAFF,TGTGCCAGCAGCTTAGACGGGACTGAAGCTTTCTTT
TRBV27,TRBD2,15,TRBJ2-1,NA,CASRLSGSHRNEQFF,TGTGCCAGCCGCCTTAGCGGGAGTCACAGAAATGAGCAGTTCTTC